This TCR beta chain comes out of a study of blood T cell repertoires in COVID-19. Study overall: PBMCs, B-cell-depleted T cells, or T cells provided the cDNA or gDNA that made up the material.

Participants were aged about 18 to 100 years from around 24 US areas. Clinical history reported by participants formed the basis on which cohorts were assigned. Trimming shortened V by 4 bases and J by 1 base, and 14 bases separated the two germline ends. Germline V gene lookup returns CDR1 SGHRS and CDR2 YFSETQ. The CDR3 is made up of 16 amino acids. In the authors' workflow: The assay estimated nucleated cells by amplifying reference gene primers. Clones were read by immunoSEQ multiplex PCR, and TCRdb kept only the in-frame ones, dropping some. V, J and clone size are taken as reported in that table, and D and trimming were inferred from the DNA itself. The sample consists of roughly 250,000 clones, about nine tenths of them appearing once.

The specimen sequenced was PBMCs or T cells enriched from blood (not recorded which). This rearrangement joins TRBV5-1 to TRBJ1-4; D uncertain. The clonotype was recovered from a woman under 30 who had recovered from COVID-19. The CDR3 is CASSPGGLGTNEKLFF. CDR3 nucleotides: TGCGCCAGCAGCCCTGGAGGGTTGGGAACTAATGAAAAACTGTTTTTT.